The rows below give T cell receptor beta chains drawn from one sample of a study of cytomegalovirus exposure and HLA in healthy donors. Sequencing was performed with immunoSEQ multiplex PCR; in TCRdb, only in-frame clones are kept and a portion is missing. The sample has about 190,000 clones, around 87% seen once. Sequenced: PBMCs. The receptors originated from a young man in good health and CMV-seronegative. Both conserved end residues are part of each CDR3. The D gene is left open where the match is weak. Clone size is not always given. Where it is, it says once, few, many or a class for expanded clones.

j_call: TRBJ2-5
v_call: TRBV4-1
clone_size: -
d_call: TRBD2
cdr3_nt: TGCGCCAGCAGCCAAGATTCCCCCGCGGCGGGGGGGGAGACCCAGTACTTC
cdr3_aa: CASSQDSPAAGGETQYF

j_call: TRBJ2-3
v_call: TRBV7-6
clone_size: -
d_call: TRBD1
cdr3_nt: TGTGCCAGCAGCTTCGGGACAGGGCCCAGATCGGTAGATACGCAGTATTTT
cdr3_aa: CASSFGTGPRSVDTQYF

j_call: TRBJ1-2
v_call: TRBV10-1
clone_size: -
d_call: -
cdr3_nt: TGCGCCACCCAGGGGCCAGGGGCTCGAGGCTACACCTTC
cdr3_aa: CATQGPGARGYTF

j_call: TRBJ2-1
v_call: TRBV9
clone_size: -
d_call: -
cdr3_nt: TGTGCCAGCAGCGTAGAAGCGGCCCCATTAGTCTACAATGAGCAGTTCTTC
cdr3_aa: CASSVEAAPLVYNEQFF

j_call: TRBJ2-6
v_call: TRBV28
clone_size: -
d_call: TRBD2
cdr3_nt: TGTGCCAGCAGGCGGGGGGCTAAGAGCTCTGGGGCCAACGTCCTGACTTTC
cdr3_aa: CASRRGAKSSGANVLTF

j_call: TRBJ1-2
v_call: TRBV4-1
clone_size: -
d_call: -
cdr3_nt: TGCGCCAGCAGCCCCGAGGAAGCAGGGCGGTATGGCTACACCTTC
cdr3_aa: CASSPEEAGRYGYTF

j_call: TRBJ2-7
v_call: TRBV29-1
clone_size: -
d_call: TRBD1
cdr3_nt: TGCAGCGCCGAAAGACAGGGAATAGGCCAAACCGAGCAGTACTTC
cdr3_aa: CSAERQGIGQTEQYF

j_call: TRBJ1-6
v_call: TRBV7-8
clone_size: -
d_call: TRBD1
cdr3_nt: TGTGCCAGCAGCTCAGGGGACAGGGGGATTTCACCCCTCCACTTT
cdr3_aa: CASSSGDRGISPLHF

j_call: TRBJ1-1
v_call: TRBV6-5
clone_size: -
d_call: TRBD1
cdr3_nt: TGTGCCAGCAGCCCACAGGGGGGGACTGAAGCTTTCTTT
cdr3_aa: CASSPQGGTEAFF

j_call: TRBJ2-6
v_call: TRBV7-6
clone_size: -
d_call: TRBD1
cdr3_nt: TGTGCCAGCAGCTTAGGGACAGGGTTCCCCCCCTCTGGGGCCAACGTCCTGACTTTC
cdr3_aa: CASSLGTGFPPSGANVLTF

j_call: TRBJ1-5
v_call: TRBV19
clone_size: -
d_call: -
cdr3_nt: TGTGCCAGTAGCCCATTAGCGGGCCAACCCAATCAGCCCCAGCATTTT
cdr3_aa: CASSPLAGQPNQPQHF

j_call: TRBJ1-1
v_call: TRBV6-5
clone_size: -
d_call: -
cdr3_nt: TGTGCCAGCAGTTACTCCGCAGATATTTACACTGAAGCTTTCTTT
cdr3_aa: CASSYSADIYTEAFF

j_call: TRBJ2-5
v_call: TRBV7-2
clone_size: -
d_call: -
cdr3_nt: TGTGCCAGCAGCTCCAGAAGCAAGGGGGGGGGTCAAGAGACCCAGTACTTC
cdr3_aa: CASSSRSKGGGQETQYF

j_call: TRBJ1-2
v_call: TRBV2
clone_size: -
d_call: -
cdr3_nt: TGTGCCAGCGATAGGGGCGCCGACCTTAACTATGGCTACACCTTC
cdr3_aa: CASDRGADLNYGYTF

j_call: TRBJ1-5
v_call: TRBV18
clone_size: -
d_call: -
cdr3_nt: TGTGCCAGCTCACCCCCCGGGCAGCCCCAGCATTTT
cdr3_aa: CASSPPGQPQHF

j_call: TRBJ2-7
v_call: TRBV19
clone_size: -
d_call: -
cdr3_nt: TGTGCCAGTAGTATAGGCTTCACGGCGGGCGAGCAGTACTTC
cdr3_aa: CASSIGFTAGEQYF

j_call: TRBJ2-3
v_call: TRBV11-2
clone_size: -
d_call: TRBD2
cdr3_nt: TGTGCCAGCAGCCATCCCCTGAGCGGGGGGGCGGATACGCAGTATTTT
cdr3_aa: CASSHPLSGGADTQYF

j_call: TRBJ2-7
v_call: TRBV6-5
clone_size: -
d_call: -
cdr3_nt: TGTGCCAGCCTGGCCGGGTACGAGCAGTACTTC
cdr3_aa: CASLAGYEQYF

j_call: TRBJ2-3
v_call: TRBV9
clone_size: -
d_call: -
cdr3_nt: TGTGCCAGCAGCGTAGGTCGAGGCGGAAACACAGATACGCAGTATTTT
cdr3_aa: CASSVGRGGNTDTQYF

j_call: TRBJ1-5
v_call: TRBV6-6
clone_size: -
d_call: -
cdr3_nt: TGTGCCAGCAGTTCTCAGGTCAATCAGCCCCAGCATTTT
cdr3_aa: CASSSQVNQPQHF

j_call: TRBJ2-1
v_call: TRBV7-9
clone_size: few
d_call: TRBD1
cdr3_nt: TGTGCCAGCAGCTTAGGGTCAGGGGGTAGATGGTATGAGCAGTTCTTC
cdr3_aa: CASSLGSGGRWYEQFF

j_call: TRBJ1-2
v_call: TRBV5-4
clone_size: -
d_call: -
cdr3_nt: TGTGCCAGCAGCACCCCCGTTTATCGGGACACCTTC
cdr3_aa: CASSTPVYRDTF

j_call: TRBJ1-2
v_call: TRBV18
clone_size: -
d_call: -
cdr3_nt: TGTGCCAGCTCACCGCGCCAGGAGGAAGGCTACACCTTC
cdr3_aa: CASSPRQEEGYTF

j_call: TRBJ2-7
v_call: TRBV2
clone_size: -
d_call: -
cdr3_nt: TGTGCCAGCAGTGGACTAGTACACAGCCCCAGCTCCTACGAGCAGTACTTC
cdr3_aa: CASSGLVHSPSSYEQYF

j_call: TRBJ1-2
v_call: TRBV27
clone_size: -
d_call: -
cdr3_nt: TGTGCCAGCAATCCCCGCGGGGAGGGATATGGCTACACCTTC
cdr3_aa: CASNPRGEGYGYTF

j_call: TRBJ1-4
v_call: TRBV28
clone_size: -
d_call: -
cdr3_nt: TGTGCCAGCAGAAACAGAGGGAGGGTTTGGGAAAAACTGTTTTTT
cdr3_aa: CASRNRGRVWEKLFF